Below are 2 T cell receptor beta chains sequenced from a single sample in a study of blood T cell repertoires in COVID-19. Produced via immunoSEQ multiplex PCR; TCRdb's table is partial and in-frame only. The sample holds about 110,000 clones, around 81% seen once. Sequences were obtained from peripheral blood. These receptors all stem from a human donor in a cohort sampled during active or convalescent COVID-19.

V usage is TRBV19 and J usage is TRBJ2-7; tentatively, D is TRBD1 (6 bases). Germline loops: CDR1 LNHDA, CDR2 SQIVND (reference sequence). The CDR3 contains 15 residues. The germline V and J ends were trimmed by 2 bases and 3 bases, with 14 bases remaining between them. The CDR3, as DNA: TGTGCCAGTAGTATAATCCGGGACACCTACTACGAGCAGTACTTC. This codes for CASSIIRDTYYEQYF.

This clone was recorded only once. The CDR3 DNA is TGTGCCAGCAGCCCAGGGGAGACCCAGTACTTC. Protein sequence: CASSPGETQYF. V is TRBV7-6 and J is TRBJ2-5; possible D gene TRBD1, 5 bases. The V end was cut by 5 bases, the J end by 5 bases, with 6 bases between. Germline values: CDR1 SGHVS, CDR2 FNYEAQ. The CDR3 runs to 11 residues.